Given below is one TCR beta chain in context. Authors' processing steps: Estimation of nucleated cell counts was performed using reference gene primer amplification. Some clones are missing from TCRdb's copy, which holds only in-frame ones; the method was immunoSEQ multiplex PCR. V, J and clone size are taken as reported in that table, and D and trimming were inferred from the DNA itself. Counted here are about 84,000 clones, around 80% occurring once; the ten biggest clones make up around 7%. The sample is drawn from a study of blood T cell repertoires in COVID-19. Trimming removed 3 bases from V and 5 bases from J, with 13 bases in between. The CDR3 sequence is 14 residues long. The V gene's germline CDR1 is MNHEY and CDR2 SMNVEV (reference sequence).

The chain links TRBV27 to TRBJ1-2, with D possibly being TRBD1 (6 bases). The origin of this receptor is a man between 65 and 85 years old with acute or convalescent COVID-19. The sample comprised peripheral blood. The CDR3 loop is CASSFLGQSYGYTF. In DNA, the CDR3 is TGTGCCAGCAGTTTCTTAGGACAGAGTTATGGCTACACCTTC.